Below, 6 T cell receptor beta chains from the same sample are listed, as sequenced in a study of blood T cells in healthy people across ages. With a J-beta primer mix and a sample-barcoded 5' primer, a second PCR ran about 6 to 11 cycles. MiXCR, applied by TCRdb to the 5' RACE reads, yields one record per CDR3 protein. The sample holds approximately 800,000 distinct CDR3 sequences; 56% are singletons and the top ten take 20% to 30%. Source material: blood. The origin of the receptors is a man aged 35 to 55 in good health.

The CDR3 DNA is TGTGCCAGCGTCGATAGGGACGGAGCTAACTATGGCTACACCTTC. It codes for CASVDRDGANYGYTF. This chain uses TRBV28 with TRBJ1-2; D might be TRBD1 (5 bases). This CDR3 region has 15 residues. Germline CDR1 and CDR2: MDHEN and SYDVKM. V was trimmed by 8 bases and J by 0 bases, leaving 16 bases between them.

Concerning this clonotype itself: A much larger clone lies one base from this, so it may be a read error. The chain joins TRBV11-1 to TRBJ2-7; 8 bases map to TRBD2. Losses at the gene ends were 5 bases for V and 7 bases for J; bases not matched to a gene: 10. This CDR3 spans 14 amino acids. The germline gives CDR1 SGHAT, CDR2 FQDESV (reference sequence). CDR3 nucleotide sequence: TGTGCCAGCAGCCGAGCGGGAGCTCGGAATGAGCAGTACTTC. Its protein product is CASSRAGARNEQYF. Drawing the rest from reference TRBV11-1 and TRBJ2-7, the complete variable domain is EAEVAQSPRYKITEKSQAVAFWCDPISGHATLYWYRQILGQGPELLVQFQDESVVDDSQLPKDRFSAERLKGVDSTLKIQPAELGDSAMYLCASSRAGARNEQYFGPGTRLTVT.

This sequence joins TRBV28 and TRBJ2-2; no clear D. The germline V and J ends were trimmed by 6 bases and 6 bases, with 17 bases remaining between them. The CDR3 extends over 15 amino acids. CDR1 and CDR2 (germline): MDHEN, SYDVKM. CDR3 sequence reads: CASRARGSTSGELFF. The DNA for the CDR3 is TGTGCCAGCAGGGCCCGCGGTTCCACATCCGGGGAGCTGTTTTTT.

In the case of this clonotype: The conserved final phenylalanine or tryptophan is absent from the CDR3, which likely points to a read error. J is TRBJ2-7 and V is TRBV24-1, with a tentative D call TRBD2 (6 bases). CDR3 length equals 15 residues. The germline V and J ends were trimmed by 3 bases and 2 bases, with 13 bases remaining between them. Germline CDR1 reads KGHDR; CDR2 reads SFDVKD. The CDR3, as DNA: TGTGCCACCAGTGATCCCGCCGGGAGCACCTACGAGCAGTACTCC. It yields the protein CATSDPAGSTYEQYS.

The CDR3 is CASSSTRSGGASNTEAFF. The CDR3 nucleotides are TGTGCCAGCAGTTCCACAAGGTCTGGTGGTGCGTCGAACACTGAAGCTTTCTTT. The chain has TRBV28 and TRBJ1-1; D is ambiguous. CDR3 length: 18 amino acids. CDR1 and CDR2 from the germline V gene are MDHEN and SYDVKM. Trimming took off 4 bases at V and 1 base at J, with 22 bases between the two ends.

J is TRBJ2-3 and V is TRBV9, with 8 bases fitting TRBD2. CDR1 and CDR2 from the germline V gene are SGDLS and YYNGEE. The CDR3 totals 15 residues. The junction had 4 bases not matched to a gene; V was cut back by 2 bases and J by 2 bases. This chain's CDR3 is CASSVKRGYTDTQYF. CDR3 DNA: TGTGCCAGCAGCGTTAAGCGGGGGTACACAGATACGCAGTATTTT.